The 15 T cell receptor beta chains below all came from one sample that was sequenced in a study of human T cells and chemical hapten exposure. Time point specified: patch test 1, 2 weeks after DPC sensitization. Treatment: therapeutic diphenylcyclopropenone sensitization with weekly scalp DPC. MiXCR, applied by TCRdb to the RACE reads, yields one record per CDR3 protein. Of some 350,000 distinct CDR3 sequences listed, around 7% were seen once; the top ten hold 7.5% to 9%. The source was whole blood, collected in connection with sensitization to the hapten diphenylcyclopropenone (DPC). Source of these receptors: a woman aged 18 to 35 with alopecia areata. Some clones in this sample may be carry-over from other donors' samples.

The chain links TRBV2 to TRBJ1-4; unclear D gene. Germline V gives CDR1 SNHLY, CDR2 FYNNEI. CDR3 length equals 13 residues. V dropped 5 bases and J dropped 4 bases, with 8 bases sitting between them. In DNA, the CDR3 is TGTGCCAGCAGTCCTATCGTTAATGAAAAACTGTTTTTT. Translation gives CASSPIVNEKLFF.

At least ten counts were recorded for this clonotype. This rearrangement joins TRBV6-2 or TRBV6-3 to TRBJ1-1, with no clear D. V was shortened by 8 bases and J by 4 bases, with 5 bases between the two germline ends. Per the germline V gene, CDR1 is MNHEY and CDR2 is SVGEGT. The CDR3 is 10 amino acids. The CDR3 here is CASGLTEAFF. In DNA form, the CDR3 reads TGTGCCAGCGGACTCACTGAAGCTTTCTTT.

This chain uses TRBV18 with TRBJ2-4; the match to TRBD1 covers 7 bases. Losses at the gene ends were 1 base for V and 5 bases for J; bases not matched to a gene: 11. The length of the CDR3 is 17 residues. The germline V gene has CDR1 KGHSH and CDR2 LQKENI. For the CDR3, the DNA is TGTGCCAGCTCACCACGGCAGGGGGTGTTTCGCCAAAACATTCAGTACTTC. Protein product: CASSPRQGVFRQNIQYF.

This chain uses TRBV12-3 or TRBV12-4 with TRBJ1-4; 7 positions agree with TRBD1. The CDR3 is made up of 15 amino acids. The trim removed 5 bases at V and 7 bases at J, leaving 10 bases unmatched. The CDR3: CASSPYRGVSEKLFF. The DNA of the CDR3 is TGTGCCAGCAGTCCTTACAGGGGAGTCTCTGAAAAACTGTTTTTT.

CDR3 sequence: CASSQAGAAGLTDTQYF. CDR3 coding DNA: TGTGCCAGCAGCCAGGCCGGCGCAGCGGGGCTCACAGATACGCAGTATTTT. This chain joins TRBV11-2 and TRBJ2-3; 7 positions match TRBD2. The V gene end was trimmed by 5 bases and the J gene end by 2 bases; junction bases not matched to a gene: 13. This CDR3 is 17 amino acids long. The germline V gene encodes CDR1 SGHAT and CDR2 FQNNGV.

V usage is TRBV4-3 and J usage is TRBJ2-4; D may be TRBD1 (6 bases). V was cut by 0 bases and J by 9 bases, with 12 bases left in between. The germline V gene has CDR1 LGHNA and CDR2 YSLEER. This CDR3 comprises 14 residues. The CDR3 DNA reads TGCGCCAGCAGCCAAGAATGGCAGGGGACCATTCAGTACTTC. This gives the protein CASSQEWQGTIQYF.

The chain couples TRBV10-3 to TRBJ1-4; 8 positions agree with TRBD1. J gave up 1 base and V 6 bases, and 1 base lay outside the gene matches. This CDR3 spans 14 amino acids. The V gene's germline CDR1 is ENHRY and CDR2 SYGVKD. Here the CDR3 reads CAIRTGGTNEKLFF. The CDR3, as DNA: TGTGCCATCAGAACAGGGGGAACTAATGAAAAACTGTTTTTT.

Ten or more counts support this clonotype. The V and J genes are TRBV10-3 and TRBJ2-3, with TRBD1 identical over 8 bases. Per germline, CDR1 ENHRY and CDR2 SYGVKD. The junction had 5 bases not matched to a gene; V was cut back by 3 bases and J by 0 bases. This CDR3 has 16 residues. The CDR3 sequence: CAISESRGLSTDTQYF. CDR3 DNA: TGTGCCATCAGTGAATCCAGGGGGCTTAGCACAGATACGCAGTATTTT.

The V and J genes are TRBV18 and TRBJ1-1, with D perhaps matching TRBD1 (6 bases). The V and J ends lost 3 bases and 1 base respectively, with 12 bases between them. The CDR3 extends over 15 amino acids. CDR1 is KGHSH, CDR2 LQKENI, per germline. CDR3 sequence (DNA): TGTGCCAGCTCACCGGCAGGGGAAAGGAACACTGAAGCTTTCTTT. It specifies CASSPAGERNTEAFF.

This sequence joins TRBV20-1 and TRBJ1-2, with D maybe TRBD1 (6 bases). The CDR3 sequence is 16 residues long. The ends were cut back, 6 bases at V and 1 base at J, with 21 bases in the middle. CDR1 and CDR2 from the germline V gene are DFQATT and SNEGSKA (reference sequence). Here the CDR3 reads CSAGHSEGGSNYGYTF. The CDR3 DNA follows: TGCAGTGCCGGCCATAGCGAGGGGGGGAGTAACTATGGCTACACCTTC.

In regard to this clonotype: Just one base apart from a much larger clone, this may be a read error. The chain carries TRBV12-3 or TRBV12-4 and TRBJ2-5, with D perhaps assigned TRBD1 or TRBD2 (6 bases each). Trimming removed 2 bases at V and 4 bases at J, with 11 bases between. The CDR3 is 14 residues long. In DNA, the CDR3 is TGTGCCAGCAGTTTACCCGGGGGCCGAGAGACCCAGTACTTC. This sequence encodes CASSLPGGRETQYF.

This clonotype has only a few counts. The junction departs from germline at one end; a sequencing error may be responsible. The rearrangement links TRBV29-1 to TRBJ2-7; perhaps TRBD2 as D (5 bases). CDR3 length: 11 residues. Germline-derived CDR1 and CDR2 are SQVTM and ANQGSEA. The CDR3 nucleotides read TGCAGCGTTGAAGAGGAAGCCCGCCGGACTTTC. Its translation is CSVEEEARRTF.

The rearrangement links TRBV4-1 to TRBJ1-1; the D is unclear. The CDR3 length is 17 residues. Germline V gene data show CDR1 as MGHRA and CDR2 as YSYEKL. Deletions cut 1 base from V and 1 base from J, with 16 bases between. In nucleotides, the CDR3 is TGCGCCAGCAGCCAAGTAAAAGGGATAATTACGAACACTGAAGCTTTCTTT. Its protein product is CASSQVKGIITNTEAFF.

This clonotype was seen a handful of times. The rearrangement uses TRBV28 and TRBJ1-2, with D unresolved. Trimming left V 8 bases short and J 5 bases short, with 9 bases between. CDR3 length: 11 residues. CDR1 is MDHEN, CDR2 SYDVKM, per germline. The CDR3 bases are TGTGCCAGCCTCGAAAATTATGGCTACACCTTC. It specifies CASLENYGYTF.

This chain's CDR3 is CASTERYNEKLFF. CDR3 sequence (DNA): TGTGCCAGCACCGAACGTTATAATGAAAAACTGTTTTTT. J is TRBJ1-4 and V is TRBV6-1; D is uncertain. V gave up 7 bases and J gave up 4 bases, with 10 bases separating them. Germline V lookup: CDR1 MNHNS, CDR2 SASEGT. The CDR3 has 13 residues.